One sample yielded the 8 T cell receptor beta chains listed below, sequenced in a study of blood T cell repertoires in COVID-19. TCRdb's table, derived via immunoSEQ multiplex PCR, lists solely in-frame clones and lacks some. The repertoire holds roughly 250,000 clones, with 75% to 90% as singletons. The sequenced sample was peripheral blood. The source of these receptors is an older woman with active or convalescent COVID-19.

The chain carries TRBV9 and TRBJ2-3; 7 bases are shared with TRBD2. The germline V gene has CDR1 SGDLS and CDR2 YYNGEE. CDR3 length equals 16 residues. V lost 4 bases to trimming and J lost 4 bases; unmatched junction nucleotides: 12. CDR3 DNA sequence: TGTGCCAGCAGCCCGAGGAGCGGGGACGAATCAGATACGCAGTATTTT. Encoded protein: CASSPRSGDESDTQYF.

This chain connects TRBV11-2 to TRBJ1-5, with 9 nucleotides matching TRBD1. V lost 5 bases to trimming and J lost 1 base; unmatched junction nucleotides: 6. Germline V gene lookup returns CDR1 SGHAT and CDR2 FQNNGV. The CDR3 extends over 16 amino acids. The CDR3 sequence: CASSQGTGRSNQPQHF. DNA for the CDR3: TGTGCCAGCAGCCAGGGGACAGGGAGAAGCAATCAGCCCCAGCATTTT.

There are a few counts of this clone. Other DNA sequences in the same sample also yield this CDR3. This chain joins TRBV6-5 and TRBJ1-2; D possibly corresponds to TRBD1 (6 bases). Trimming left V 0 bases short and J 3 bases short, with 11 bases between. Germline assignment: CDR1 MNHEY and CDR2 SVGAGI. The CDR3 totals 15 residues. The CDR3 DNA reads TGTGCCAGCAGTTACTCCGGCAGGGGAGACTATGGCTACACCTTC. It is translated as CASSYSGRGDYGYTF.

This clone is a singleton in its sample. The chain joins TRBV30 to TRBJ1-2; perhaps TRBD1 as D (6 bases). V gave up 2 bases and J gave up 7 bases, with 8 bases separating them. The CDR3 runs to 11 residues. Germline V lookup: CDR1 GTSNPN, CDR2 SVGIG (reference sequence). CDR3 nucleotide sequence: TGTGCCTGGAGTCAGGGGTCTGGCTACACCTTC. It is translated as CAWSQGSGYTF.

The genes are TRBV19 and TRBJ1-2, with D possibly matching TRBD1 (6 bases). This CDR3 is 13 amino acids long. The ends were cut back, 6 bases at V and 4 bases at J, with 12 bases in the middle. In germline, CDR1 is LNHDA, CDR2 SQIVND (reference sequence). The CDR3 loop reads CASSTGQPYGYTF. Here the CDR3 DNA reads TGTGCCAGTAGCACAGGACAGCCCTATGGCTACACCTTC.

This chain links TRBV6-6 with TRBJ2-5; TRBD2 matches at 12 bases. The CDR3 has 15 residues. The J segment lost 1 base and the V segment lost 4 bases, leaving 1 base of the junction unmatched. From germline, CDR1 is MNHNY and CDR2 SVGAGI (reference sequence). CDR3: CASSLLAGGQETQYF. The DNA of the CDR3 is TGTGCCAGCAGTTTACTAGCGGGGGGCCAAGAGACCCAGTACTTC.

The rearrangement uses TRBV6-6 and TRBJ2-2; possible D gene TRBD2, 5 bases. The CDR3 is 15 amino acids. Trimming removed 3 bases from V and 4 bases from J, with 12 bases in between. From germline, CDR1 is MNHNY and CDR2 SVGAGI (reference sequence). In nucleotides, the CDR3 is TGTGCCAGCAGTTATGGAGTCACTAGCACCGGGGAGCTGTTTTTT. Translating it yields CASSYGVTSTGELFF.

The chain carries TRBV21-1 and TRBJ2-7; TRBD1 is the table's D call, not checked against the DNA. TRBV21-1 counts as a pseudogene. The CDR3 has 15 residues. The CDR3 nucleotides read TGTGCCAGCAGCAAAGGGCGGGACAGGACAAGGGAGCAGTACTTC. Translating gives CASSKGRDRTREQYF.